This TCR beta chain appears in the sequencing data of a study of cytomegalovirus exposure and HLA in healthy donors. This CDR3 has 12 amino acids. Germline V gene lookup returns CDR1 LNHDA and CDR2 SQIVND (reference sequence). Trimming took off 7 bases at V and 11 bases at J, with 15 bases between the two ends. Researchers ran the PCR with 60 Vbeta and 13 Jbeta primers. Libraries were prepared by immunoSEQ multiplex PCR; TCRdb keeps only in-frame clonotypes and omits some of them. The sample includes some 160,000 clones, roughly 83% of them seen just once. This clonotype was sampled from a woman aged 18-29 years in good health and CMV-seronegative. The sample was PBMCs. The J gene is TRBJ1-5, the V gene TRBV19; D not resolved. CDR3 loop: CASIRVWRAQHF. The CDR3 region has the DNA TGTGCCAGTATAAGGGTATGGAGGGCCCAGCATTTT.